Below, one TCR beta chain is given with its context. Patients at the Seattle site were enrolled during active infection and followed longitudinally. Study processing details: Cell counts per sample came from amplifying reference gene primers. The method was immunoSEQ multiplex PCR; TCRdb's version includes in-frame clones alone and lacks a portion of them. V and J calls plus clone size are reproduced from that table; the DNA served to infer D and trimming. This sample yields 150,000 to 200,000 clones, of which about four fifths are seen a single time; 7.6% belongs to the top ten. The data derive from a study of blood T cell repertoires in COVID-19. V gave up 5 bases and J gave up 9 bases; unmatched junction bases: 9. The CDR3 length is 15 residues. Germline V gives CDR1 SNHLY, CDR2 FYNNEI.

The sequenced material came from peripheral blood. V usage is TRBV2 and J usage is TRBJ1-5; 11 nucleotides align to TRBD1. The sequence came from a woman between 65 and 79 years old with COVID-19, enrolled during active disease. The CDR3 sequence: CASSPGQGVFGPQHF. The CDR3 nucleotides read TGTGCCAGCAGTCCGGGACAGGGGGTTTTTGGGCCCCAGCATTTT.